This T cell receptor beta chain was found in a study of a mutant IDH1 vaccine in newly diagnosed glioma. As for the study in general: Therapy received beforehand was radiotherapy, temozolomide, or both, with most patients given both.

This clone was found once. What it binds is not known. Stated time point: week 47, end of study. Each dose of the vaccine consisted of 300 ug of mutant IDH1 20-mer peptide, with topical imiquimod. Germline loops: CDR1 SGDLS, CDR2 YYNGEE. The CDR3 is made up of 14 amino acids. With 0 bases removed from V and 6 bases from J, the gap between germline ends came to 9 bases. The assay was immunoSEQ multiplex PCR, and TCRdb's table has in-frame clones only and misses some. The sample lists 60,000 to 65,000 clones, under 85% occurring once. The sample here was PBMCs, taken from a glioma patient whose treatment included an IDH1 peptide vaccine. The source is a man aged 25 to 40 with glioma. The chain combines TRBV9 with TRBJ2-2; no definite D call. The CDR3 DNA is TGTGCCAGCAGCGTAGGGTGGCAGGCCGGGGAGCTGTTTTTT. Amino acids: CASSVGWQAGELFF.